Listed below are T cell receptor beta chains from one sample, sequenced in a study of shared clonotypes between healthy human individuals. Produced via immunoSEQ multiplex PCR; TCRdb's table is partial and in-frame only. The data show approximately 2.4 million clones, 90% to 96% seen once. The sequencing input was naive CD4+ T cells sorted from blood. These receptors all come from a man younger than 30 in good health. Each CDR3 is given with its conserved first and last residue. A D gene is named only where the DNA matches it firmly. Where a row states a size, it is once, few, many or the class of an expanded clone; other rows omit it.

j_gene: TRBJ2-7
abundance: NA
v_gene: TRBV6-6
d_gene: NA
CDR3nt: TGTGCCAGCAGTTCTCACAGGAACGAGCAGTACTTC
CDR3aa: CASSSHRNEQYF

j_gene: TRBJ2-1
abundance: NA
v_gene: TRBV6-6
d_gene: NA
CDR3nt: TGTGCCAGTTATACAGGGAACCCTTACAATGAGCAGTTCTTC
CDR3aa: CASYTGNPYNEQFF

j_gene: TRBJ2-4
abundance: once
v_gene: TRBV5-8
d_gene: NA
CDR3nt: TGTGCCAGCAGCTTGGCGGACATTCAGTACTTC
CDR3aa: CASSLADIQYF

j_gene: TRBJ2-1
abundance: NA
v_gene: TRBV11-2
d_gene: TRBD2
CDR3nt: TGTGCCAGCAGCTCCCTTCGGGGGCGGGGGGGCGAGGAGCAGTTCTTC
CDR3aa: CASSSLRGRGGEEQFF

j_gene: TRBJ1-1
abundance: NA
v_gene: TRBV19
d_gene: NA
CDR3nt: TGTGCCAGCTTAGGACTGTTCCAGGGTGCGAAGACTGAAGCTTTCTTT
CDR3aa: CASLGLFQGAKTEAFF

j_gene: TRBJ2-7
abundance: NA
v_gene: TRBV30
d_gene: TRBD2
CDR3nt: TGTGCCTGGACGGGGGGTAGCTCCTACGAGCAGTACTTC
CDR3aa: CAWTGGSSYEQYF

j_gene: TRBJ1-3
abundance: NA
v_gene: TRBV6-5
d_gene: TRBD1
CDR3nt: TGTGCCAGCAGGTTGGACAGGAGCTCTGGAAACACCATATATTTT
CDR3aa: CASRLDRSSGNTIYF

j_gene: TRBJ1-4
abundance: NA
v_gene: TRBV2
d_gene: NA
CDR3nt: TGTGCCAGCAGTGGGGCCAGGCATAATGAAAAACTGTTTTTT
CDR3aa: CASSGARHNEKLFF

j_gene: TRBJ2-7
abundance: NA
v_gene: TRBV9
d_gene: NA
CDR3nt: TGTGCCAGCAGCGTTACGTACGAGCAGTACTTC
CDR3aa: CASSVTYEQYF

j_gene: TRBJ2-7
abundance: NA
v_gene: TRBV11-2
d_gene: TRBD2
CDR3nt: TGTGCCAGCAGCTCCCAGGGACTAGCGGGAGTCGAGCAGTACTTC
CDR3aa: CASSSQGLAGVEQYF

j_gene: TRBJ2-3
abundance: NA
v_gene: TRBV5-5
d_gene: NA
CDR3nt: TGTGCCAGCAGCCAATCTCCGGATACGCAGTATTTT
CDR3aa: CASSQSPDTQYF

j_gene: TRBJ2-1
abundance: NA
v_gene: TRBV10-1
d_gene: NA
CDR3nt: TGCGCCAGCAGTGACGGGACGACAGTAGATGAGCAGTTCTTC
CDR3aa: CASSDGTTVDEQFF

j_gene: TRBJ2-1
abundance: NA
v_gene: TRBV18
d_gene: TRBD2
CDR3nt: TGTGCCAGCTCACCCGGACTAGCGATCAATGAGCAGTTCTTC
CDR3aa: CASSPGLAINEQFF

j_gene: TRBJ1-2
abundance: NA
v_gene: TRBV18
d_gene: NA
CDR3nt: TGTGCCAGCTCACCGTACGGGGCATCAGCTAACTATGGCTACACCTTC
CDR3aa: CASSPYGASANYGYTF

j_gene: TRBJ1-6
abundance: NA
v_gene: TRBV5-5
d_gene: NA
CDR3nt: TGTGCCAGCAGCTGGAGCCTCTATAATTCACCCCTCCACTTT
CDR3aa: CASSWSLYNSPLHF

j_gene: TRBJ1-6
abundance: NA
v_gene: TRBV18
d_gene: NA
CDR3nt: TGTGCCAGCTCATCCGACAGGAATTCACCCCTCCACTTT
CDR3aa: CASSSDRNSPLHF

j_gene: TRBJ2-4
abundance: once
v_gene: TRBV7-8
d_gene: TRBD2
CDR3nt: TGTGCCAGCAGCCCAGGGACTAGCGGACACTTCAAAAACATTCAGTACTTC
CDR3aa: CASSPGTSGHFKNIQYF

j_gene: TRBJ2-5
abundance: NA
v_gene: TRBV7-9
d_gene: NA
CDR3nt: TGTGCCAGCAGCTTTTTGACCATCGAGACCCAGTACTTC
CDR3aa: CASSFLTIETQYF

j_gene: TRBJ1-5
abundance: few
v_gene: TRBV4-3
d_gene: TRBD1
CDR3nt: TGCGCCAGCAGCCAAGACTTACCGGGACAGGGGGATCATCAGCCCCAGCATTTT
CDR3aa: CASSQDLPGQGDHQPQHF

j_gene: TRBJ2-5
abundance: NA
v_gene: TRBV5-1
d_gene: NA
CDR3nt: TGCGCCAGCAGGGAGAGCGAGACCCAGTACTTC
CDR3aa: CASRESETQYF

j_gene: TRBJ2-7
abundance: NA
v_gene: TRBV5-1
d_gene: TRBD2
CDR3nt: TGCGCCAGCAGCTTGGGTGGGACTAGCTCCTACGAGCAGTACTTC
CDR3aa: CASSLGGTSSYEQYF

j_gene: TRBJ1-2
abundance: once
v_gene: TRBV5-1
d_gene: TRBD1
CDR3nt: TGCGCCAGCAGCTTGGTGGGACAGGGAAATGGCTACACCTTC
CDR3aa: CASSLVGQGNGYTF

j_gene: TRBJ2-5
abundance: once
v_gene: TRBV7-7
d_gene: TRBD2
CDR3nt: TGTGCTAGCAGCTTAGCGGGGGGACCCGCCGAGACCCAGTACTTC
CDR3aa: CASSLAGGPAETQYF